Below are 10 T cell receptor beta chains sequenced from a single sample in a study of human T cells and chemical hapten exposure. MiXCR, applied by TCRdb to the RACE reads, yields one record per CDR3 protein. The table has approximately 100,000 distinct CDR3 sequences, roughly 11% seen once. Time point noted: patch test 1, 2 weeks after DPC sensitization. Treatment defined: therapeutic diphenylcyclopropenone sensitization with weekly scalp DPC. The specimen was whole blood, collected in connection with sensitization to the hapten diphenylcyclopropenone (DPC). These receptor sequences come from a woman in her thirties or forties with alopecia areata. Some clones in this sample may be carry-over from other donors' samples.

V gene TRBV10-3 combines with J gene TRBJ2-5; tentatively, D is TRBD1 (5 bases). Germline assignment: CDR1 ENHRY and CDR2 SYGVKD. V was cut by 8 bases and J by 4 bases, with 26 bases left in between. The length of the CDR3 is 17 residues. CDR3 loop: CAISPSQGYPESETQYF. The CDR3 DNA sequence: TGTGCCATCTCCCCATCGCAGGGATACCCTGAATCAGAGACCCAGTACTTC.

This chain joins TRBV29-1 and TRBJ1-1; maybe TRBD1 (5 bases). With 4 bases removed from V and 3 bases from J, the gap between germline ends came to 15 bases. The CDR3 spans 14 residues. Germline loops: CDR1 SQVTM, CDR2 ANQGSEA. In nucleotides, the CDR3 is TGCAGCGTTGTGACAGACAATTACTACACTGAAGCTTTCTTT. It is translated as CSVVTDNYYTEAFF.

CDR3 in amino acids: CASALGLNTEAFF. CDR3 sequence (DNA): TGTGCCAGCGCCCTGGGGCTGAACACTGAAGCTTTCTTT. J is TRBJ1-1 and V is TRBV5-4; the D gene is possibly TRBD1 (5 bases). Germline-derived CDR1 and CDR2 are SGHNT and YYREEE (reference sequence). The CDR3 runs 13 residues. Trimming stripped 7 bases from V and 0 bases from J, with 10 bases between.

V usage is TRBV13 and J usage is TRBJ2-5, with 9 bases that match TRBD2. Germline trimming cut 5 bases from V and 2 bases from J; bases unmatched to any gene: 12. The CDR3 has 17 amino acids. Per germline, CDR1 PRHDT and CDR2 FYEKMQ (reference sequence). The CDR3 is CASSPLRRGGHQETQYF. CDR3 in DNA: TGTGCCAGCAGCCCCTTGAGGCGGGGGGGCCATCAAGAGACCCAGTACTTC.

This clonotype was observed at least ten times. The chain links TRBV3-1 to TRBJ1-6; 8 bases line up with TRBD1. V was pared by 5 bases and J by 8 bases, with 5 bases of the junction left unmatched. Germline V gene sequence: CDR1 LGHDT, CDR2 YNNKEL (reference sequence). The CDR3 loop spans 14 amino acids. CDR3 bases: TGTGCCAGCAGCATGCGGGACAGGTATTCACCCCTCCACTTT. Its protein is CASSMRDRYSPLHF.

The chain is built from TRBV4-2 and TRBJ2-5; 16 nucleotides line up with TRBD2. In germline, CDR1 is LGHNA, CDR2 YNFKEQ. Trimming at V came to 1 base and at J to 5 bases, leaving 10 bases not matched to a gene. The CDR3 has 19 amino acids. The CDR3: CASSQAAGTSGGARETQYF. The CDR3 nucleotides read TGTGCCAGCAGCCAAGCCGCCGGGACTAGCGGGGGGGCCAGGGAGACCCAGTACTTC.

This clonotype was seen a handful of times. The V call is TRBV6-1, the J call TRBJ2-2; 9 bases map to TRBD2. V trimming: 3 bases; J trimming: 0 bases; junction bases outside the gene matches: 14. The CDR3 runs to 20 residues. Per the germline V gene, CDR1 is MNHNS and CDR2 is SASEGT. CDR3 sequence reads: CASSDRAGGPKTPNTGELFF. In DNA, the CDR3 is TGTGCCAGCAGTGACCGGGCGGGGGGGCCGAAAACCCCGAACACCGGGGAGCTGTTTTTT.

This clonotype was seen a few times. DNA of the CDR3: TGTGCCACCAGCAGAGATCGTGGGACAGGGGTTTTTTCAGGCTACACCTTC. Its translation is CATSRDRGTGVFSGYTF. V usage is TRBV15 and J usage is TRBJ1-2; 10 bases line up with TRBD1. This CDR3 has 17 amino acids. V gave up 0 bases and J gave up 8 bases; unmatched junction bases: 12. The germline V gene has CDR1 LNHNV and CDR2 YYDKDF (reference sequence).

This clonotype came up a few times. The chain recombines TRBV2 with TRBJ2-1; D gene uncertain. Per the germline V gene, CDR1 is SNHLY and CDR2 is FYNNEI. CDR3 length: 16 amino acids. The V and J ends lost 6 bases and 7 bases respectively, with 22 bases between them. The CDR3 loop is CASRALPGLLGNEQFF. As DNA, the CDR3 is TGTGCCAGCAGAGCCCTCCCGGGCCTACTGGGTAATGAGCAGTTCTTC. Supplemented by reference TRBV2 and TRBJ2-1, the full variable domain reads EPEVTQTPSHQVTQMGQEVILRCVPISNHLYFYWYRQILGQKVEFLVSFYNNEISEKSEIFDDQFSVERPDGSNFTLKIRSTKLEDSAMYFCASRALPGLLGNEQFFGPGTRLTVL.

V gene TRBV7-9 combines with J gene TRBJ2-7, with 10 bases identical to TRBD1. CDR3 length equals 15 residues. With V trimmed by 5 bases and J by 5 bases, 9 bases remained unmatched. Germline V gene sequence: CDR1 SEHNR, CDR2 FQNEAQ (reference sequence). Written as DNA, the CDR3 is TGTGCCAGCAGCCTGACAGGGGGCGATCAAGACGAGCAGTACTTC. It yields the protein CASSLTGGDQDEQYF.